Included here is one T cell receptor beta chain sequence, with context. Antigen specificity is unknown. CDR1 and CDR2 from the germline V gene are SGHDT and YYEEEE. The ends were cut back, 4 bases at V and 4 bases at J, with 9 bases in the middle. The CDR3 loop spans 12 amino acids. This sample stems from a study of shared clonotypes between healthy human individuals. General observations from the study: Sequencing depth was expected to affect clonotype sharing among donors.

Everyone who donated was a Caucasian adult who lived in Nashville, Tennessee. Repertoires were generated with immunoSEQ multiplex PCR, while TCRdb's copy carries only in-frame clones and drops some. The sample lists approximately 100,000 clones, 55% to 70% occurring once. V gene TRBV5-6 combines with J gene TRBJ2-7; tentatively, D is TRBD2 (5 bases). Sequences were obtained from memory CD8+ T cells sorted from blood. This sample's subset: CD45RO+ cells pooled with CCR7-negative TemRA cells. This TCR was sampled from a woman in her twenties or thirties in good health. The CDR3 loop reads CASSADWYEQYF. CDR3 bases: TGTGCCAGCAGCGCGGACTGGTACGAGCAGTACTTC.